A selection of T cell receptor beta chains follows, all from one sample in a study of cytomegalovirus exposure and HLA in healthy donors. The table came from immunoSEQ multiplex PCR; TCRdb's copy has only in-frame clones and leaves some out. The sample shows tens of thousands of clones, and 2.1% sits with its ten largest clones. Sequencing used PBMCs. The source of these receptors is a woman aged 18-35 years in good health and CMV-seronegative. The CDR3 runs from the conserved cysteine through the conserved F or W. A D gene is named only where the DNA matches it firmly.

>TRBJ2-1|TRBV13|NA
CASSWAGKQFF
TGTGCCAGCAGCTGGGCAGGAAAGCAGTTCTTC
>TRBJ2-1|TRBV25-1|NA
CASSERISYNEQFF
TGTGCCAGCAGTGAGAGGATCTCCTACAATGAGCAGTTCTTC
>TRBJ2-7|TRBV5-1|NA
CASSLVRVSYEQYF
TGCGCCAGCAGCTTGGTGAGGGTCTCCTACGAGCAGTACTTC
>TRBJ2-3|TRBV20-1|NA
CSADIGDTQYF
TGCAGTGCGGACATAGGAGATACGCAGTATTTT
>TRBJ2-7|TRBV20-1|NA
CSARPTGEQYF
TGCAGTGCTAGACCCACAGGGGAGCAGTACTTC
>TRBJ1-2|TRBV6-5|TRBD1
CASSRQGRDGYTF
TGTGCCAGCAGCAGACAGGGTAGGGATGGCTACACCTTC
>TRBJ1-2|TRBV29-1|TRBD1
CSVGRGRGAGGYTF
TGCAGCGTTGGGCGGGGCAGGGGGGCCGGGGGCTACACCTTC
>TRBJ1-2|TRBV28|TRBD1
CASSLLDRGQRGYTF
TGTGCCAGCAGTTTACTGGACAGGGGCCAGAGGGGCTACACCTTC
>TRBJ1-2|TRBV6-5|NA
CASSYFESPVYGYTF
TGTGCCAGCAGTTACTTTGAAAGCCCGGTCTATGGCTACACCTTC
>TRBJ2-2|TRBV18|NA
CASSPPGYDWSRPANTGELFF
TGTGCCAGCTCACCACCAGGTTACGACTGGTCAAGACCAGCGAACACCGGGGAGCTGTTTTTT
>TRBJ2-3|TRBV7-9|TRBD2
CASSFTSGGAADTQYF
TGTGCCAGCAGCTTTACTAGCGGGGGGGCTGCAGATACGCAGTATTTT
>TRBJ2-1|TRBV18|NA
CASSLLTGNDEQFF
TGTGCCAGCTCACTGCTCACGGGGAACGATGAGCAGTTCTTC
>TRBJ2-7|TRBV5-1|TRBD2
CASSFGGGSQSYEQYF
TGCGCCAGCAGCTTCGGCGGCGGGAGCCAATCCTACGAGCAGTACTTC
>TRBJ2-1|TRBV6-4|TRBD2
CASSDSTSSDEQFF
TGTGCCAGCAGTGACTCGACTAGCTCGGATGAGCAGTTCTTC
>TRBJ2-1|TRBV18|NA
CASSLRGERSYNEQFF
TGTGCCAGCTCACTCCGTGGAGAGAGGTCCTACAATGAGCAGTTCTTC
>TRBJ1-5|TRBV4-1|NA
CASSQGVWGLKDQPQHF
TGCGCTAGCAGCCAAGGGGTGTGGGGCCTAAAGGATCAGCCCCAGCATTTT
>TRBJ1-2|TRBV7-9|TRBD1
CASSNTPGQGKPYTF
TGTGCCAGCAGCAACACCCCCGGACAGGGGAAGCCCTACACCTTC
>TRBJ2-7|TRBV15|TRBD1
CATSRAGQASSRQYF
TGTGCCACCAGCAGAGCGGGACAGGCCTCTAGTCGGCAGTACTTC
>TRBJ1-2|TRBV28|NA
CASSLGLTDSYGYTF
TGTGCCAGCAGTCTTGGTTTGACCGACAGTTATGGCTACACCTTC
>TRBJ1-1|TRBV20-1|NA
CSAKTGLAFF
TGCAGTGCCAAGACAGGTTTGGCTTTCTTT
>TRBJ1-3|TRBV5-1|NA
CASSLDVLGQGLGNTIYF
TGCGCCAGCAGCTTGGATGTATTGGGCCAGGGACTTGGAAACACCATATATTTT
>TRBJ2-1|TRBV6-1|TRBD2
CASSEASGGADEQLF
TGTGCCAGCAGTGAGGCTAGCGGGGGGGCCGATGAGCAGCTCTTC
>TRBJ1-2|TRBV20-1|NA
CSASKLYGYTF
TGCAGTGCGTCCAAACTCTATGGCTACACCTTC
>TRBJ1-2|TRBV5-8|TRBD1
CASSMGQGGYGYTF
TGTGCCAGCAGCATGGGACAGGGGGGCTATGGCTACACCTTC
>TRBJ2-7|TRBV5-1|TRBD1
CASSPDRGGAYEQYF
TGCGCCAGCAGCCCGGACAGGGGGGGGGCCTACGAGCAGTACTTC
>TRBJ2-2|TRBV28|TRBD1
CASSPTGTGELFF
TGTGCCAGCAGTCCGACAGGGACCGGGGAGCTGTTTTTT
>TRBJ1-1|TRBV30|NA
CAWSVVGDTEAFF
TGTGCCTGGAGTGTAGTCGGGGACACTGAAGCTTTCTTT
>TRBJ2-2|TRBV7-9|NA
CASSLSAVIRSGGELFF
TGTGCCAGCAGTCTTAGCGCGGTGATCAGGTCGGGCGGGGAGCTGTTTTTT
>TRBJ2-7|TRBV5-1|TRBD1
CASSLGDRAHEQYF
TGCGCCAGCAGCTTGGGGGACAGGGCTCACGAGCAGTACTTC
>TRBJ1-5|TRBV6-1|TRBD1
CASSEGGQVPQHF
TGTGCCAGCAGTGAAGGGGGACAGGTGCCCCAGCATTTT
>TRBJ1-2|TRBV30|NA
CAWSGGQGYTF
TGTGCCTGGAGTGGAGGGCAGGGCTACACCTTC
>TRBJ1-2|TRBV5-1|NA
CASSKTVHDYGYTF
TGCGCCAGCAGCAAGACAGTACATGACTATGGCTACACCTTC
>TRBJ1-2|TRBV30|TRBD1
CAWNNLDRGGYGYTF
TGTGCCTGGAACAACCTGGACAGGGGTGGCTATGGCTACACCTTC
>TRBJ1-5|TRBV18|NA
CASSPRYRGDNQPQHF
TGTGCCAGCTCACCAAGGTACCGGGGGGACAATCAGCCCCAGCATTTT
>TRBJ2-3|TRBV9|NA
CASGAQGGPVTQYF
TGTGCCAGCGGGGCCCAGGGTGGTCCGGTAACGCAGTATTTT
>TRBJ1-1|TRBV28|NA
CASAATAVTIAFF
TGTGCCAGCGCTGCGACAGCCGTGACGATAGCTTTCTTT
>TRBJ2-2|TRBV5-1|TRBD2
CASSLPEREYTGELFF
TGCGCCAGCAGCTTACCAGAGCGGGAGTACACCGGGGAGCTGTTTTTT
>TRBJ1-1|TRBV7-2|NA
CASSPVGEDEAFF
TGTGCCAGCAGCCCAGTCGGTGAGGATGAAGCTTTCTTT
>TRBJ2-7|TRBV6-6|TRBD2
CASGTSGYEQYF
TGTGCCAGCGGGACTAGCGGCTACGAGCAGTACTTC
>TRBJ2-1|TRBV5-4|TRBD2
CASSLAGGGINNEQFF
TGTGCCAGCAGCTTGGCCGGGGGGGGAATCAACAATGAGCAGTTCTTC
>TRBJ1-1|TRBV10-2|NA
CASSGVRGSEAFF
TGCGCCAGCAGTGGGGTTAGAGGGTCTGAAGCTTTCTTT
>TRBJ2-3|TRBV6-1|NA
CASSEGLTYTDTQYF
TGTGCCAGCAGTGAAGGTCTGACATACACAGATACGCAGTATTTT
>TRBJ2-5|TRBV5-1|NA
CASSLRQGMVETQYF
TGCGCCAGCAGCTTGCGGCAGGGGATGGTGGAGACCCAGTACTTC
>TRBJ1-5|TRBV28|NA
CASSLFQGTGNQPQHF
TGTGCCAGCAGTCTTTTTCAGGGAACGGGCAATCAGCCCCAGCATTTT
>TRBJ2-1|TRBV6-5|NA
CASSWLRSVDNEQFF
TGTGCCAGCAGTTGGTTGAGGAGTGTTGACAATGAGCAGTTCTTC
>TRBJ1-5|TRBV7-9|NA
CASSLTGNQPQHF
TGTGCCAGCAGCTTAACAGGGAATCAGCCCCAGCATTTT
>TRBJ1-1|TRBV19|TRBD1
CASSPGQGRTEAFF
TGTGCCAGTAGCCCGGGACAGGGGAGGACTGAAGCTTTCTTT
>TRBJ2-2|TRBV13|TRBD1
CASSRRTGGGGELFF
TGTGCCAGCAGCCGTAGGACAGGGGGGGGCGGGGAGCTGTTTTTT
>TRBJ2-5|TRBV6-6|NA
CASSYSRETQYF
TGTGCCAGCAGTTACTCGAGGGAGACCCAGTACTTC
>TRBJ2-2|TRBV6-4|NA
CASSDIGGTGELFF
TGTGCCAGCAGTGACATAGGGGGAACCGGGGAGCTGTTTTTT
>TRBJ1-2|TRBV20-1|TRBD1
CSANRGEGYTF
TGCAGTGCAAACAGGGGAGAAGGCTACACCTTC
>TRBJ2-5|TRBV28|NA
CASSFSLRQQETQYF
TGTGCCAGCAGTTTCTCCCTTAGACAGCAAGAGACCCAGTACTTC
>TRBJ1-5|TRBV5-1|TRBD1
CASSVGQGDQPQHF
TGCGCCAGCAGCGTCGGACAGGGTGATCAGCCCCAGCATTTT